These T cell receptor beta chains were read from a single sample in a study of cytomegalovirus exposure and HLA in healthy donors. The repertoire was sequenced with immunoSEQ multiplex PCR; TCRdb's copy has only in-frame clones and lacks some. The table shows roughly 130,000 clones, with 79% occurring only once. The sequencing sample was made of PBMCs. These receptors originate from a man aged 18 to 30 in good health and CMV-seronegative. Both conserved end residues are part of each CDR3. D genes are given only for firm matches. Clone size is not always given. Where it is, it says once, few, many or a class for expanded clones.

abundance: NA
v_gene: TRBV6-5
j_gene: TRBJ1-2
d_gene: TRBD1
CDR3nt: TGTGCCAGCAGGAACACAGGGGGCCGTGGCTACACCTTC
CDR3aa: CASRNTGGRGYTF

abundance: NA
v_gene: TRBV21-1
j_gene: TRBJ2-7
d_gene: NA
CDR3nt: TGTGCCAGCAGCAAAGAAGGGACAGGGAGTGGAGAGCAGTACTTC
CDR3aa: CASSKEGTGSGEQYF

abundance: NA
v_gene: TRBV19
j_gene: TRBJ1-3
d_gene: NA
CDR3nt: TGTGCCAGTAGTCCACCACTGACAGCCCTGGCTGGAAACACCATATATTTT
CDR3aa: CASSPPLTALAGNTIYF

abundance: NA
v_gene: TRBV7-9
j_gene: TRBJ2-1
d_gene: NA
CDR3nt: TGTTCCAGCAGCTTACAGTCGGCAGGGCCCTTTATCTTGGATGAGCAGTTCTTC
CDR3aa: CSSSLQSAGPFILDEQFF

abundance: once
v_gene: TRBV15
j_gene: TRBJ2-2
d_gene: TRBD1
CDR3nt: TGTGCCACCAAGTTTGGACAGGGCCCCACCGGGGAGCTGTTTTTT
CDR3aa: CATKFGQGPTGELFF

abundance: once
v_gene: TRBV9
j_gene: TRBJ2-1
d_gene: TRBD2
CDR3nt: TGTGCCAGCAGCGTAGGCCTAGCGGTTTACAATGAGCAGTTCTTC
CDR3aa: CASSVGLAVYNEQFF

abundance: NA
v_gene: TRBV18
j_gene: TRBJ1-1
d_gene: NA
CDR3nt: TGTGCCAGCTCACCGGGGGGGAACACTGAAGCTTTCTTT
CDR3aa: CASSPGGNTEAFF

abundance: NA
v_gene: TRBV29-1
j_gene: TRBJ1-1
d_gene: NA
CDR3nt: TGCAGCGTGGATGGTGGGCTGTACACTGAAGCTTTCTTT
CDR3aa: CSVDGGLYTEAFF

abundance: NA
v_gene: TRBV28
j_gene: TRBJ1-4
d_gene: TRBD1
CDR3nt: TGTGCCAGCAGCGCAATCACCTATACAGGGGCCCCTGCAACTAATGAAAAACTGTTTTTT
CDR3aa: CASSAITYTGAPATNEKLFF

abundance: NA
v_gene: TRBV19
j_gene: TRBJ2-1
d_gene: TRBD2
CDR3nt: TGTGCCAGTAGTATATCCGGGACTAGGCCCTCCTACAATGAGCAGTTCTTC
CDR3aa: CASSISGTRPSYNEQFF

abundance: NA
v_gene: TRBV9
j_gene: TRBJ2-7
d_gene: NA
CDR3nt: TGTGCCAGCAGCGTGGATCCTAGGTCCGTGGACGAGCAGTACTTC
CDR3aa: CASSVDPRSVDEQYF

abundance: NA
v_gene: TRBV19
j_gene: TRBJ1-5
d_gene: TRBD1
CDR3nt: TGTGCCAGTATCAACGCGGACAGGGGAAACAATCAGCCCCAGCATTTT
CDR3aa: CASINADRGNNQPQHF

abundance: NA
v_gene: TRBV11-2
j_gene: TRBJ2-7
d_gene: TRBD1
CDR3nt: TGTGCCAGCAGCTTCGTGCCCCCGGGACAGGGATCCTACGAGCAGTACTTC
CDR3aa: CASSFVPPGQGSYEQYF

abundance: NA
v_gene: TRBV5-4
j_gene: TRBJ2-5
d_gene: TRBD2
CDR3nt: TGTGCCAGCAGCTTTAGGAGGTCTAGCGGCAGTCAAGAGACCCAGTACTTC
CDR3aa: CASSFRRSSGSQETQYF

abundance: NA
v_gene: TRBV6-1
j_gene: TRBJ2-2
d_gene: TRBD1
CDR3nt: TGTGCCAGCAGCGTGCAGGGGGACACCGGGGAGCTGTTTTTT
CDR3aa: CASSVQGDTGELFF

abundance: NA
v_gene: TRBV5-1
j_gene: TRBJ2-1
d_gene: NA
CDR3nt: TGCGCCAGCAGCGCAGAGCGGGTGAGTTCTTCAAAGCAGTTCTTC
CDR3aa: CASSAERVSSSKQFF

abundance: NA
v_gene: TRBV6-1
j_gene: TRBJ1-1
d_gene: TRBD1
CDR3nt: TGTGCCAGCAGTTCTCCCGGACAGGGCGAAGCTTTCTTT
CDR3aa: CASSSPGQGEAFF

abundance: NA
v_gene: TRBV5-1
j_gene: TRBJ2-1
d_gene: NA
CDR3nt: TGCGCCAGCAGCTTGGTGTCGCCAGCGGTAGGCAGGGAGCAGTTCTTC
CDR3aa: CASSLVSPAVGREQFF

abundance: NA
v_gene: TRBV7-9
j_gene: TRBJ2-3
d_gene: NA
CDR3nt: TGTGCCAGCAGCTTAGCGCGACTAGCAGATACGCAGTATTTT
CDR3aa: CASSLARLADTQYF

abundance: few
v_gene: TRBV29-1
j_gene: TRBJ1-2
d_gene: TRBD1
CDR3nt: TGCAGCGTTGATGGACAGGTCTATGGCTACACCTTC
CDR3aa: CSVDGQVYGYTF

abundance: NA
v_gene: TRBV7-8
j_gene: TRBJ2-3
d_gene: NA
CDR3nt: TGTGCCAGCAGCTTAGATCAACCCAGGCCGCAGTATTTT
CDR3aa: CASSLDQPRPQYF

abundance: NA
v_gene: TRBV28
j_gene: TRBJ2-1
d_gene: NA
CDR3nt: TGTGCCAGCAGTTTATCCTCGGGAATCTACAATGAGCAGTTCTTC
CDR3aa: CASSLSSGIYNEQFF

abundance: NA
v_gene: TRBV20-1
j_gene: TRBJ2-4
d_gene: NA
CDR3nt: TGCAGTGTAACGGGAGTAGACATTCAGTACTTC
CDR3aa: CSVTGVDIQYF

abundance: NA
v_gene: TRBV25-1
j_gene: TRBJ2-1
d_gene: NA
CDR3nt: TGTGCCAGCAGCGAGGCGGGACAGCCAAATGAGCAGTTCTTC
CDR3aa: CASSEAGQPNEQFF

abundance: once
v_gene: TRBV6-6
j_gene: TRBJ2-2
d_gene: NA
CDR3nt: NA
CDR3aa: CASSFLAGNTGELFF

abundance: few
v_gene: TRBV18
j_gene: TRBJ2-5
d_gene: TRBD1
CDR3nt: TGTGCCAGCTCATCCCCTAATCTAGGGACAGGGGAGACCCAGTACTTC
CDR3aa: CASSSPNLGTGETQYF

abundance: NA
v_gene: TRBV9
j_gene: TRBJ2-1
d_gene: TRBD2
CDR3nt: TGTGCCAGCAGCGTACTAGCGGGAGGCCTCCATGAGCAGTTCTTC
CDR3aa: CASSVLAGGLHEQFF

abundance: NA
v_gene: TRBV29-1
j_gene: TRBJ2-1
d_gene: NA
CDR3nt: TGCAGCGTTGAGGGCGGGATGTCCTACAATGAGCAGTTCTTC
CDR3aa: CSVEGGMSYNEQFF

abundance: NA
v_gene: TRBV27
j_gene: TRBJ2-2
d_gene: NA
CDR3nt: TGTGCCAGCAGTTTATCGGCAAACAGGAACACCGGGGAGCTGTTTTTT
CDR3aa: CASSLSANRNTGELFF

abundance: NA
v_gene: TRBV5-8
j_gene: TRBJ2-3
d_gene: TRBD2
CDR3nt: TGTGCCAGCAGCTTGGGGGCCGGGAGTAGCGGGGCAAGGGATACGCAGTATTTT
CDR3aa: CASSLGAGSSGARDTQYF

abundance: few
v_gene: TRBV6-6
j_gene: TRBJ2-7
d_gene: NA
CDR3nt: TGTGCCAGCAGCCCTTCCGCCGCGGTGTACGAGCAGTACTTC
CDR3aa: CASSPSAAVYEQYF

abundance: NA
v_gene: TRBV29-1
j_gene: TRBJ1-1
d_gene: TRBD1
CDR3nt: TGCAGCGTTGAAGACCCGGGACAGGGGGTGCAGGGCACTGAAGCTTTCTTT
CDR3aa: CSVEDPGQGVQGTEAFF

abundance: NA
v_gene: TRBV28
j_gene: TRBJ2-3
d_gene: TRBD2
CDR3nt: TGTGCCAGCAGGCAGACTAGCGGGAAAACGGGTACGCAGTATTTT
CDR3aa: CASRQTSGKTGTQYF

abundance: once
v_gene: TRBV19
j_gene: TRBJ1-4
d_gene: NA
CDR3nt: TGTGCCAGTAGTATTGTTGGTTGGAGTGAAAAACTGTTTTTT
CDR3aa: CASSIVGWSEKLFF

abundance: once
v_gene: TRBV5-1
j_gene: TRBJ2-5
d_gene: NA
CDR3nt: TGCGCCAGCAGCTTGGGACCTGGGGGGGAGACCCAGTACTTC
CDR3aa: CASSLGPGGETQYF

abundance: NA
v_gene: TRBV27
j_gene: TRBJ1-2
d_gene: NA
CDR3nt: TGTGCCAGCAGTCCCCGGCGGGCGGAACATGGCTACACCTTC
CDR3aa: CASSPRRAEHGYTF

abundance: NA
v_gene: TRBV5-4
j_gene: TRBJ2-7
d_gene: NA
CDR3nt: TGTGCCAGCAGCCGTGTCCCACCGGCTAGCTCCTACGAGCAGTACTTC
CDR3aa: CASSRVPPASSYEQYF

abundance: NA
v_gene: TRBV5-1
j_gene: TRBJ2-7
d_gene: NA
CDR3nt: TGCGCCAGCAGCTTACAGGGCTACGAGCAGTACTTC
CDR3aa: CASSLQGYEQYF

abundance: once
v_gene: TRBV30
j_gene: TRBJ2-7
d_gene: NA
CDR3nt: TGTGCCTGGAGAGAGACTCCGGGGACCTACGAGCAGTACTTC
CDR3aa: CAWRETPGTYEQYF

abundance: NA
v_gene: TRBV19
j_gene: TRBJ2-5
d_gene: NA
CDR3nt: TGTGCCAGTAGTATAGTAGGAGGGTTGAAGACCCAGTACTTC
CDR3aa: CASSIVGGLKTQYF

abundance: few
v_gene: TRBV2
j_gene: TRBJ1-1
d_gene: NA
CDR3nt: TGTGCCAGCACGGGGAATTCGGGCACTGAAGCTTTCTTT
CDR3aa: CASTGNSGTEAFF

abundance: NA
v_gene: TRBV30
j_gene: TRBJ2-2
d_gene: TRBD2
CDR3nt: TGTGCCTGGTCACCCCCGAGACTAGCGGGAAATTCCGGGGAGCTGTTTTTT
CDR3aa: CAWSPPRLAGNSGELFF

abundance: NA
v_gene: TRBV11-2
j_gene: TRBJ1-4
d_gene: TRBD1
CDR3nt: TGTGCCAGCAGCCAAGATCCGGGACAGAAGAATGAAAAACTGTTTTTT
CDR3aa: CASSQDPGQKNEKLFF

abundance: NA
v_gene: TRBV6-6
j_gene: TRBJ2-7
d_gene: NA
CDR3nt: TGTGCCAGCAGTTCCCCCGGCAGGGACGAGCAGTACTTC
CDR3aa: CASSSPGRDEQYF

abundance: NA
v_gene: TRBV28
j_gene: TRBJ2-7
d_gene: TRBD2
CDR3nt: TGTGCCAGCGGTGCCGGGACTAGCCCTTACGAGCAGTACTTC
CDR3aa: CASGAGTSPYEQYF

abundance: NA
v_gene: TRBV4-3
j_gene: TRBJ2-5
d_gene: NA
CDR3nt: TGCGCCAGCAGCCAAGGAGCAGGGCGAGAGACCCAGTACTTC
CDR3aa: CASSQGAGRETQYF

abundance: NA
v_gene: TRBV18
j_gene: TRBJ2-3
d_gene: NA
CDR3nt: TGTGCCAGCTCCCCCCAGGTGGATACGCAGTATTTT
CDR3aa: CASSPQVDTQYF

abundance: NA
v_gene: TRBV11-1
j_gene: TRBJ1-4
d_gene: NA
CDR3nt: TGTGCCAGCAGCCGTCCGGAGCCCGGGGGGGCACTGTTTTTT
CDR3aa: CASSRPEPGGALFF

abundance: NA
v_gene: TRBV7-8
j_gene: TRBJ2-5
d_gene: NA
CDR3nt: TGTGCCAGCAGCTTCGGGGTACAGACCCAGTACTTC
CDR3aa: CASSFGVQTQYF

abundance: NA
v_gene: TRBV30
j_gene: TRBJ2-4
d_gene: NA
CDR3nt: TGTGCCTGGAGCGGGGGAAGAGTTAGAAACATTCAGTACTTC
CDR3aa: CAWSGGRVRNIQYF

abundance: NA
v_gene: TRBV6-6
j_gene: TRBJ1-4
d_gene: TRBD1
CDR3nt: TGTGCCAGCAGTTCGGGACAGGGGAGGGTTAATGAAAAACTGTTTTTT
CDR3aa: CASSSGQGRVNEKLFF

abundance: NA
v_gene: TRBV30
j_gene: TRBJ1-1
d_gene: NA
CDR3nt: TGTGCCTGGACCCGATCCCGCACAGGGCTTGAAGCTTTCTTT
CDR3aa: CAWTRSRTGLEAFF